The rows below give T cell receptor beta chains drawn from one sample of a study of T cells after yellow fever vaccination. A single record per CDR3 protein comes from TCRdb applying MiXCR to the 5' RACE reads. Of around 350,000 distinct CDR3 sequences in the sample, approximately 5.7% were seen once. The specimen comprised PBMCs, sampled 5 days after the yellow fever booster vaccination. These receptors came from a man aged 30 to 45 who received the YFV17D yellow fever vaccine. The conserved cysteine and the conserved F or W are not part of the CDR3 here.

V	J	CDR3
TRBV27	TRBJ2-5	ASSPRDRGQTQY
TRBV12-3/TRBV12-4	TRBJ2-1	ASSRGTGKTSGREGF
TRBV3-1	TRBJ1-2	ASSQIRGSYT
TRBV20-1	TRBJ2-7	SAWDSLDEQY
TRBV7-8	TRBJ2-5	ASSAGHRETQY
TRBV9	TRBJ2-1	ASSVLSRGEQF
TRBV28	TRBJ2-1	ASSLLTGGALHEQF
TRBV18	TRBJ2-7	ASSPLKGAYEQY
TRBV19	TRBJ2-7	ASRPILRGGSYEQY
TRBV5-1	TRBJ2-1	ASSATTSGLYNEQF
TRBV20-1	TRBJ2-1	SVGEQF
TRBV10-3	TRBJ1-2	AIRGSLYGYT
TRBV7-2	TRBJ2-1	ASSLMLDPNEQF
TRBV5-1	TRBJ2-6	ASSKGDRGNPGANVLT
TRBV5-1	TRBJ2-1	ASSSGGTWGEQF
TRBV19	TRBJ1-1	ASRVGGTGTWGTEAF
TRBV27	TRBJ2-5	ASTLRPGLVETQY
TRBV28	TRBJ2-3	ASCQGLTDTQY
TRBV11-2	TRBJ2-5	ASRGGLALGETQY
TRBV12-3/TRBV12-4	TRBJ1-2	ASSLGLLGSQHGYT
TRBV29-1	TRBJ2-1	SVEGLAGADSSYNEQF
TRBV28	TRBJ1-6	ASTLQGHVDSPLH
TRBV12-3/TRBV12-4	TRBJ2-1	ASTSRDRGAYNEQF
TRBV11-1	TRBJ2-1	ASSPGTGYSGTRFNEQF
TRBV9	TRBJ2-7	ASSVPTSGINEQY
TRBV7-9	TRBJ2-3	ASSLSARGVTDTQY
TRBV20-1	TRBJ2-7	SATTWDTYEQY
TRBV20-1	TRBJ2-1	SANRGADNEQF
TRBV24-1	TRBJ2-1	ATRGVGSYNEQF
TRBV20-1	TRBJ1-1	SAARGAAGTEAF
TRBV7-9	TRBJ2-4	ASSPPPRIGNIQY
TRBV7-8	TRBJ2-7	ASSLFSGQGDEQY
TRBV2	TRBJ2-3	ASSAIEDAPSTDTQY
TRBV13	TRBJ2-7	ASSLQGGGNYEQY
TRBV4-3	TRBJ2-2	ASSRRLAEGTGELF
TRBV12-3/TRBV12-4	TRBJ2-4	ASNGGLVKNIQY
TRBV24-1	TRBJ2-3	ATSDLKTGVTDTQY
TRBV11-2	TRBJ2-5	ASLGGGRETQY
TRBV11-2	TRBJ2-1	ASSLPGSGVEQF
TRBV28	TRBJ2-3	ASSLRRRLAGGVDTQY
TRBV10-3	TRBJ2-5	ATGPPGRETQY
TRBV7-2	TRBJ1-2	ASSSQGRGGYT
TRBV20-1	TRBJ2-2	SARSGNTGELF
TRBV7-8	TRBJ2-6	ASNPLEGLSSGANVLT
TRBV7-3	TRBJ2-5	ASSLWGQGEGTQY
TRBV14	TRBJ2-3	ASSLTGAGTDTQY
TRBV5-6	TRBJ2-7	ASSAGTHLSYEQY
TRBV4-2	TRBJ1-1	ASSQVTSNTEAF
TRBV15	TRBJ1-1	ATSSGEWRGEAF
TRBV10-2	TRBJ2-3	ASSELMGMGEDTQY
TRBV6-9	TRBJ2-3	ANIFRGTDTQY
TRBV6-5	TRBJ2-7	ASSSRRHSYEQY
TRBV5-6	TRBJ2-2	ASSPGVLNTGELF
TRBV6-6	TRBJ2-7	ASSTQGYEQY